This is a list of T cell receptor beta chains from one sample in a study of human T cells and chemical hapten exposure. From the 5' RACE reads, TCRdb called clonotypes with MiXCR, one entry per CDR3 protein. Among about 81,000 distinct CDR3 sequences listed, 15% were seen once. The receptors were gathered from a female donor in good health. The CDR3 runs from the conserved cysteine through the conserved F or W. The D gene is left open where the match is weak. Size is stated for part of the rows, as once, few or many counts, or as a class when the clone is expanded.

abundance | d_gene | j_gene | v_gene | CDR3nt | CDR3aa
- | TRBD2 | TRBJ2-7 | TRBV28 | TGTGCCAGCAGTCTCCGGGGGGGACCCTACGAGCAGTACTTC | CASSLRGGPYEQYF
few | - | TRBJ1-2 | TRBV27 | TGTGCCAGCAGTTTGTCCGCCTACCAGGGCTCTGGCTATGGCTACACCTTC | CASSLSAYQGSGYGYTF
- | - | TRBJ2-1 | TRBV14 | TGTGCCAGCAGCCAAGGGCTCAACATTAGGTACAATGAGCAGTTCTTC | CASSQGLNIRYNEQFF
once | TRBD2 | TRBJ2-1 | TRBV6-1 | TGTGCCAGCAGGCTGACTAGCGGGACTATCCTTGAGCAGTTCTTC | CASRLTSGTILEQFF
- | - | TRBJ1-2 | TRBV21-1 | TGTGCCAGCAACTTACCTGGACAGCACCGCTATGGCTACACCTTC | CASNLPGQHRYGYTF
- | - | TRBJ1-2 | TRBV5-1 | TGCGCCAGCAGCTTGGATCCTAACTATGGCTACACCTTC | CASSLDPNYGYTF
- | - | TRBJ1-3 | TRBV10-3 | TGTGCCACCACCGGGACATCCTCTGGAAACACCATATATTTT | CATTGTSSGNTIYF
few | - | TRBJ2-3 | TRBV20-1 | TGCAGTGCTAGAGATCATCTAGCTGCTAGCACAGATACGCAGTATTTT | CSARDHLAASTDTQYF
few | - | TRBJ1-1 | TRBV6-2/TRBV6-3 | TGTGCCAGCAGCTTTCTTTTGACTGCAGACACTGAAGCTTTCTTT | CASSFLLTADTEAFF
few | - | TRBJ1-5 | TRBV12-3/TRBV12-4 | TGTGCCAGCAGTTTAGTGGGGCGCGTAAATCAGCCCCAGCATTTT | CASSLVGRVNQPQHF
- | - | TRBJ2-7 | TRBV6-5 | TGTGCCAGCAGTTACCGACGGACCCAGGACTACGAGCAGTACTTC | CASSYRRTQDYEQYF
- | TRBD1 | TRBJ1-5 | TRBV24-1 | TGTGCCACCAGTGATTCCCGACAGGGCGTTCAGCCCCAGCATTTT | CATSDSRQGVQPQHF
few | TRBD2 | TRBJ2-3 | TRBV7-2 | TGTGCCAGCAGCTCCGAACTAGCGGGGAATACGCAGTATTTT | CASSSELAGNTQYF
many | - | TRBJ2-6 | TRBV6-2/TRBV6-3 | TGTGCCAGCAATGAGGGGGGAACTGGGGCCAACGTCCTGACTTTC | CASNEGGTGANVLTF